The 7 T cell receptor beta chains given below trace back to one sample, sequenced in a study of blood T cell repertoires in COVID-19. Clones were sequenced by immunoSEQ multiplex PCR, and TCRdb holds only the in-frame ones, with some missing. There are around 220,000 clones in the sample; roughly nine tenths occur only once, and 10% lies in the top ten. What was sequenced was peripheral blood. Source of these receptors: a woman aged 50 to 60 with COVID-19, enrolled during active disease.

The CDR3 loop reads CASSFGTAGYEQYV. The CDR3 DNA is TGTGCCAGCAGTTTCGGGACAGCGGGCTACGAGCAGTACGTC. This chain links TRBV28 with TRBJ2-7; TRBD1 is a possible D gene (7 bases). V lost 3 bases and J 3 bases, leaving 12 bases between the germline ends. Looked up from germline, CDR1 is MDHEN and CDR2 is SYDVKM. The CDR3 is 14 amino acids.

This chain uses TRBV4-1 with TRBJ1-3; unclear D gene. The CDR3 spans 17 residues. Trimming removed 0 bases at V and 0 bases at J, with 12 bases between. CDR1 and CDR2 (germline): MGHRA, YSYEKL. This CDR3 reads CASSQETGFRSGNTIYF. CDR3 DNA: TGCGCCAGCAGCCAAGAGACGGGATTTCGCTCTGGAAACACCATATATTTT.

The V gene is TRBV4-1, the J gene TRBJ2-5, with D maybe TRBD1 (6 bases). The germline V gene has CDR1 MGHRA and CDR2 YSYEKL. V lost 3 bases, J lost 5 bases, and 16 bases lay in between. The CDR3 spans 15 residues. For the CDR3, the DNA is TGCGCCAGCAGCCACCTACAGGGCGGGCGGGAGACCCAGTACTTC. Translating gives CASSHLQGGRETQYF.

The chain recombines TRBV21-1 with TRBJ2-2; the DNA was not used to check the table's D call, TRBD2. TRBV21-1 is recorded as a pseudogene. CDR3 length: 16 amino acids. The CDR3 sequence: CASSKPGIINTGELFF. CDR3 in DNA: TGTGCCAGCAGCAAGCCCGGGATCATCAACACCGGGGAGCTGTTTTTT.

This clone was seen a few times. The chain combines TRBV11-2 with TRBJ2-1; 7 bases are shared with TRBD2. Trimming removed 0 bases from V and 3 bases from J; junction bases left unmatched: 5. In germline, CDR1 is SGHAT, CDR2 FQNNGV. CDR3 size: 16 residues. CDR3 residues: CASSLEAGSLYNEQFF. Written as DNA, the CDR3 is TGTGCCAGCAGCTTAGAAGCGGGGAGCCTCTACAATGAGCAGTTCTTC.

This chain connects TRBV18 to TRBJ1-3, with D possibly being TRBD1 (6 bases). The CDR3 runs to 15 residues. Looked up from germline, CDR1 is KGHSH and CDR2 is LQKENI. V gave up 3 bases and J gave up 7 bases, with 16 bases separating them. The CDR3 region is CASSPSTGRGNTIYF. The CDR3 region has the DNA TGTGCCAGCTCACCTTCGACAGGCCGAGGGAACACCATATATTTT. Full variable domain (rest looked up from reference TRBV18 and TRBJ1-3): NAGVMQNPRHLVRRRGQEARLRCSPMKGHSHVYWYRQLPEEGLKFMVYLQKENIIDESGMPKERFSAEFPKEGPSILRIQQVVRGDSAAYFCASSPSTGRGNTIYFGEGSWLTVV.

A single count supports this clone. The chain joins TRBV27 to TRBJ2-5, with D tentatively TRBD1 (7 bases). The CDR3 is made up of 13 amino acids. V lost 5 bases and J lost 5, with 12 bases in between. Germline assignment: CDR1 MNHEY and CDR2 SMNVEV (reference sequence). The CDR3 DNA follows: TGTGCCAGCAGTCGGGCAGGGGGGGAGACCCAGTACTTC. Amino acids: CASSRAGGETQYF.